Each of the 5 T cell receptor beta chains below was sequenced from the same sample in a study of T cells after somatic rescue of genetic block. The assay was immunoSEQ multiplex PCR, and TCRdb's table has in-frame clones only and misses some. The table includes over 9,000 clones, under 85% detected once. Source material: peripheral blood mononuclear cells (PBMCs). The receptor set was obtained from a boy aged 5 to 17.

The chain employs TRBV9 and TRBJ1-1, with 7 bases identical to TRBD1. Germline lookup yields CDR1 SGDLS and CDR2 YYNGEE. J was trimmed by 2 bases and V by 0 bases; bases with no gene match: 7. The CDR3 spans 16 residues. Written as DNA, the CDR3 is TGTGCCAGCAGCGTAGCTCCAGGGGGGCTAAACACTGAAGCTTTCTTT. Encoded protein: CASSVAPGGLNTEAFF.

The V call is TRBV6-6, the J call TRBJ2-7; TRBD2 might be the D (5 bases). From germline, CDR1 is MNHNY and CDR2 SVGAGI (reference sequence). The CDR3 has 15 amino acids. V lost 5 bases and J 4 bases, leaving 18 bases between the germline ends. The CDR3 loop reads CASSVDWGFGYEQYF. The CDR3 DNA reads TGTGCCAGCAGTGTGGACTGGGGTTTTGGTTACGAGCAGTACTTC.

V gene TRBV6-5 combines with J gene TRBJ1-6, with TRBD1 as a possible D gene (5 bases). The ends were cut back, 5 bases at V and 6 bases at J, with 14 bases in the middle. This CDR3 has 15 residues. The germline V gene has CDR1 MNHEY and CDR2 SVGAGI. In nucleotides, the CDR3 is TGTGCCAGCAGTCACCAGCCGAGGGGTAATTCACCCCTCCACTTT. Its translation: CASSHQPRGNSPLHF.

This sequence joins TRBV4-2 and TRBJ2-1; TRBD2 matches 9 bases. Trimming cost V 5 bases and J 7 bases; bases outside gene matches: 9. Germline V gives CDR1 LGHNA, CDR2 YNFKEQ. CDR3 length equals 15 residues. The CDR3 reads CASSFYLTSGNEQFF. CDR3 DNA sequence: TGTGCCAGCAGCTTCTACCTGACTAGCGGAAATGAGCAGTTCTTC.

The chain recombines TRBV14 with TRBJ2-1, with D perhaps given as TRBD1 or TRBD2 (5 bases each). This CDR3 comprises 14 residues. Trimming pared 4 bases from V and 2 bases from J, leaving 9 bases between. Germline-derived CDR1 and CDR2 are SGHDN and FVKESK. In DNA form, the CDR3 reads TGTGCCAGCAGCCCTTGGGGGACCTACAATGAGCAGTTCTTC. This translates into CASSPWGTYNEQFF.